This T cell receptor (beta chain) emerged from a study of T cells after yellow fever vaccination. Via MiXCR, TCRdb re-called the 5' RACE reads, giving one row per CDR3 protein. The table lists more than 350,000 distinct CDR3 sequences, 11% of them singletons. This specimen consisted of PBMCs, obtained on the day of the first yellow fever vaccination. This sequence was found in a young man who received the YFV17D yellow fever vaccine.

The CDR3 protein is CASSLEGRRNTEAFF. In DNA form, the CDR3 reads TGCGCCAGCAGCTTGGAGGGGAGGAGGAACACTGAAGCTTTCTTT. This chain links TRBV5-1 with TRBJ1-1; a weak D match, TRBD1 (5 bases). Germline CDR1 is SGHRS and CDR2 is YFSETQ. This CDR3 has 15 residues. The ends were cut back, 0 bases at V and 1 base at J, with 10 bases in the middle.